The clone carrying this TCR beta chain was found a few times. What it binds is unknown. This sample is drawn from a study of beta chain features in type 1 diabetes. A single heparinised blood sample, averaging about 120 mL, was obtained per donor. Points from the study as a whole: Shorter TCRB CDR3s, moderately but significantly so, were found in Type 1 diabetes patients in all four CD4+ subsets. Healthy donors had naive, central memory and Treg TCRB repertoires that appeared less similar than those seen among patients. Whether HLA type influences TCRB rearrangement remained unresolved here.

The V gene lost 1 base and the J gene lost 3 bases, with 19 bases spanning the gap. Germline V gene data show CDR1 as SGDLS and CDR2 as YYNGEE. The CDR3 is made up of 17 amino acids. Expressed TCRB transcripts got sequenced, as all isolated RNA was reverse transcribed. Data came from immunoSEQ multiplex PCR; TCRdb stores just in-frame clones and leaves some out. In the table there are approximately 260,000 clones, over 20% of which are singletons. The rearrangement uses TRBV9 and TRBJ2-5; tentative D call: TRBD2 (8 bases). The sequencing sample was made of naive CD4+ T cells from blood. The clonotype comes from a middle-aged woman with type 1 diabetes. The CDR3: CASSVSLGGGTEETQYF. DNA for the CDR3: TGTGCCAGCAGCGTATCCCTCGGGGGGGGGACAGAAGAGACCCAGTACTTC.